Listed here are 27 T cell receptor beta chains from one sample, sequenced in a study of cytomegalovirus exposure and HLA in healthy donors. Assay used: immunoSEQ multiplex PCR; TCRdb lists only in-frame clones, some missing. Of around 150,000 clones listed, approximately 88% are singletons. The sequenced material came from PBMCs. The source is a woman aged 18-30 years in good health and CMV-seropositive.

This chain uses TRBV19 with TRBJ2-3; TRBD1 matches at 9 bases. The CDR3 consists of 13 residues. J lost 2 bases, V lost 8 bases, and 2 bases had no gene match. Germline V gene data show CDR1 as LNHDA and CDR2 as SQIVND (reference sequence). CDR3 nucleotides: TGTGCCAGTGGGACAGGGCCCACAGATACGCAGTATTTT. Protein: CASGTGPTDTQYF.

This chain links TRBV5-6 with TRBJ1-2; 8 bases are shared with TRBD1. This CDR3 has 15 amino acids. V gave up 1 base and J gave up 8 bases; unmatched junction bases: 10. The V gene's germline CDR1 is SGHDT and CDR2 YYEEEE. CDR3 bases: TGTGCCAGCAGCTTGCGAGACAGGGGCCATGGGGGCTACACCTTC. This sequence encodes CASSLRDRGHGGYTF.

This rearrangement joins TRBV5-1 to TRBJ1-4; the D gene is possibly TRBD1 (6 bases). CDR1 is SGHRS, CDR2 YFSETQ, per germline. Trimming left V 4 bases short and J 8 bases short, with 18 bases between. The length of the CDR3 is 15 residues. The DNA for the CDR3 is TGCGCCAGCAGCAAACAGGGAGAGGGATACGAAAAACTGTTTTTT. Amino acid sequence: CASSKQGEGYEKLFF.

Written as DNA, the CDR3 is TGTGCCAGCAGCGGACAGGGCAGAACTGAAGCTTTCTTT. Its protein is CASSGQGRTEAFF. The rearrangement joins TRBV28 to TRBJ1-1; TRBD1 aligns across 8 bases. The CDR3 has 13 amino acids. From germline, CDR1 is MDHEN and CDR2 SYDVKM. The J segment lost 5 bases and the V segment lost 6 bases, leaving 5 bases of the junction unmatched.

This chain uses TRBV11-3 with TRBJ2-1; D is perhaps TRBD2 (6 bases). The V and J ends lost 5 bases and 5 bases respectively, with 13 bases between them. Germline loops: CDR1 SGHNT, CDR2 YENEEA. CDR3 length: 14 residues. The CDR3 DNA reads TGTGCCAGCAGCCCCGGGACTCTTCACAATGAGCAGTTCTTC. Encoded protein: CASSPGTLHNEQFF.

This chain uses TRBV11-3 with TRBJ2-7, with a tentative D call TRBD2 (5 bases). The CDR3 consists of 13 residues. V was cut by 1 base and J by 7 bases, with 11 bases left in between. CDR1 is SGHNT, CDR2 YENEEA, per germline. CDR3 in amino acids: CASSLGYGEEQYF. The CDR3 DNA follows: TGTGCCAGCAGCTTAGGGTACGGGGAAGAGCAGTACTTC.

The rearrangement joins TRBV20-1 to TRBJ2-5; maybe TRBD2 (6 bases). V lost 4 bases to trimming and J lost 5 bases, with 8 bases between them. The CDR3 runs 11 residues. The germline gives CDR1 DFQATT, CDR2 SNEGSKA (reference sequence). The CDR3 DNA reads TGCAGTGCTACGAGCGGGGAGACCCAGTACTTC. Translated: CSATSGETQYF.

The chain joins TRBV18 to TRBJ1-2; 8 bases are shared with TRBD1. Germline values: CDR1 KGHSH, CDR2 LQKENI. The CDR3 spans 14 residues. V lost 5 bases and J lost 5; bases outside the gene matches: 7. The DNA for the CDR3 is TGTGCCAGCTCATGGACAGGGCTTCGTTATGGCTACACCTTC. This translates into CASSWTGLRYGYTF.

This chain connects TRBV5-6 to TRBJ1-2, with 8 bases fitting TRBD1. CDR1 is SGHDT, CDR2 YYEEEE, per germline. Trimming removed 7 bases from V and 7 bases from J; junction bases left unmatched: 9. The length of the CDR3 is 13 residues. The CDR3 DNA sequence: TGTGCCAGCCGACGGGAACAGGGGGGTGGCTACACCTTC. Translated: CASRREQGGGYTF.

The V call is TRBV6-5, the J call TRBJ2-7, with 10 nucleotides matching TRBD1. CDR1 is MNHEY, CDR2 SVGAGI, per germline. CDR3 size: 14 residues. V shed 2 bases, J shed 4 bases, and the junction held 2 bases outside the gene matches. CDR3 sequence: CASSYDRGQYEQYF. CDR3 DNA: TGTGCCAGCAGTTACGACAGGGGGCAGTACGAGCAGTACTTC.

This clone was observed a few times. The chain is built from TRBV7-4 and TRBJ1-2, with D perhaps matching TRBD1 (6 bases). V was pared by 1 base and J by 0 bases, with 12 bases between. The CDR3 spans 16 residues. The V gene's germline CDR1 is SGHVT and CDR2 SQSDAQ. The CDR3 loop reads CASSLDPGHSNYGYTF. CDR3 bases: TGTGCCAGCAGCTTAGATCCGGGACACTCTAACTATGGCTACACCTTC.

This rearrangement joins TRBV2 to TRBJ2-5; D might be TRBD2 (5 bases). CDR1 and CDR2 (germline): SNHLY, FYNNEI. The V gene lost 5 bases and the J gene lost 1 base, with 8 bases spanning the gap. There are 13 residues in the CDR3. The CDR3 spells CASSMSGQETQYF. The CDR3 region has the DNA TGTGCCAGCAGTATGAGCGGCCAAGAGACCCAGTACTTC. The full variable domain, with the rest looked up from reference TRBV2 and TRBJ2-5, is EPEVTQTPSHQVTQMGQEVILRCVPISNHLYFYWYRQILGQKVEFLVSFYNNEISEKSEIFDDQFSVERPDGSNFTLKIRSTKLEDSAMYFCASSMSGQETQYFGPGTRLLVL.

Comment on this clone: The sample contains more than one DNA sequence encoding this CDR3. The gene calls are TRBV29-1 and TRBJ2-5, with D perhaps TRBD2 (6 bases). The CDR3 totals 13 residues. Germline-derived CDR1 and CDR2 are SQVTM and ANQGSEA. V lost 4 bases and J 0 bases, leaving 9 bases between the germline ends. The CDR3, as DNA: TGCAGCGTTGGGAGGGGCTACCAAGAGACCCAGTACTTC. It is translated as CSVGRGYQETQYF.

This clone was observed a few times. The V and J genes are TRBV11-3 and TRBJ2-3, with a possible D match to TRBD2 (6 bases). CDR1 is SGHNT and CDR2 is YENEEA in the germline V gene. V gave up 2 bases and J gave up 0 bases, with 12 bases separating them. The CDR3 extends over 16 amino acids. Written as DNA, the CDR3 is TGTGCCAGCAGCTTATTCGCGGGGATTAGCACAGATACGCAGTATTTT. Its protein is CASSLFAGISTDTQYF.

The chain uses TRBV20-1 and TRBJ2-7; 10 bases map to TRBD1. The CDR3 consists of 11 residues. V shed 7 bases, J shed 3 bases, and the junction held 0 bases outside the gene matches. The germline V gene encodes CDR1 DFQATT and CDR2 SNEGSKA (reference sequence). CDR3 bases: TGCAGTGGGACAGGGGGCTACGAGCAGTACTTC. Its translation is CSGTGGYEQYF.

This clone was detected once. V and J are TRBV6-1 and TRBJ1-2; D might be TRBD1 (6 bases). Trimming removed 3 bases at V and 10 bases at J, with 18 bases between. Germline-derived CDR1 and CDR2 are MNHNS and SASEGT. The CDR3 runs 14 residues. DNA of the CDR3: TGTGCCAGCAGTGAGCCGACAGGTCCTATTAACTACACCTTC. Protein: CASSEPTGPINYTF.

This clone was detected once. The chain employs TRBV18 and TRBJ1-5; 10 nucleotides match TRBD1. Germline trimming cut 4 bases from V and 4 bases from J; bases unmatched to any gene: 1. The CDR3 loop spans 14 amino acids. Germline values: CDR1 KGHSH, CDR2 LQKENI. This CDR3 is CASSQGQGNQPQHF. The DNA of the CDR3 is TGTGCCAGCTCACAGGGACAGGGGAATCAGCCCCAGCATTTT.

The genes are TRBV6-5 and TRBJ2-5; maybe TRBD1 (5 bases). Between the trimmed V and J ends, which lost 5 bases and 4 bases, there was a span of 14 bases. Germline V lookup: CDR1 MNHEY, CDR2 SVGAGI. The CDR3 has 14 residues. Here the CDR3 reads CASSIYLRGETQYF. The CDR3 DNA reads as TGTGCCAGCAGTATATATCTAAGGGGAGAGACCCAGTACTTC.

The chain carries TRBV6-6 and TRBJ2-7, with a tentative D call TRBD2 (6 bases). V lost 3 bases and J 6 bases, leaving 12 bases between the germline ends. Germline CDR1 and CDR2: MNHNY and SVGAGI (reference sequence). The CDR3 spans 13 residues. CDR3 sequence (DNA): TGTGCCAGCAGTTATCCCGGGAGTGGCGAGCAGTACTTC. This encodes CASSYPGSGEQYF.

The V gene is TRBV7-8, the J gene TRBJ2-2; possibly TRBD1 for D (5 bases). There are 18 residues in the CDR3. Trimming took 0 bases from V and 5 from J, leaving 19 bases between them. The germline V gene has CDR1 SGHVS and CDR2 FQNEAQ. The chain's CDR3 is CASSLAPGMTAVTGELFF. The CDR3 DNA follows: TGTGCCAGCAGCTTAGCCCCAGGAATGACAGCCGTAACCGGGGAGCTGTTTTTT.

The V gene is TRBV19, the J gene TRBJ2-4; D gene uncertain. Trimming removed 1 base from V and 0 bases from J, with 7 bases in between. Germline CDR1 and CDR2: LNHDA and SQIVND (reference sequence). The CDR3 loop spans 15 amino acids. The CDR3 DNA reads as TGTGCCAGTAGTATAGGCGGAGTAGCCAAAAACATTCAGTACTTC. Its translation: CASSIGGVAKNIQYF.

This chain uses TRBV11-2 with TRBJ2-1; the D gene is possibly TRBD1 (6 bases). This CDR3 is built from 17 residues. The germline CDR1 and CDR2 sequences are SGHAT and FQNNGV. V was pared by 4 bases and J by 7 bases, with 23 bases between. DNA of the CDR3: TGTGCCAGCAGCTCCCCTCCCCCAGGGGAACGGTATAATGAGCAGTTCTTC. Amino acid sequence: CASSSPPPGERYNEQFF.

With regard to this clone: The junction departs from germline at one end; a sequencing error may be responsible. The CDR3 protein is CASSDVGLFGLSSHEQYF. The CDR3 nucleotides read TGTGCCAGCAGCGATGTAGGTTTATTTGGGCTCAGCTCCCACGAGCAGTACTTC. The rearrangement uses TRBV5-4 and TRBJ2-7; D is unclear. The CDR3 consists of 18 residues. Germline lookup yields CDR1 SGHNT and CDR2 YYREEE (reference sequence).

This clone was observed a few times. The chain uses TRBV21-1 and TRBJ2-1; TRBD1, as called in the table, went unchecked against the DNA. TRBV21-1 is recorded as a pseudogene. The CDR3 is 15 amino acids. Written as DNA, the CDR3 is TGTGCCAGCAGCATGGGACAGGGAGAAGTTTATGAGCAGTTCTTC. Amino acid sequence: CASSMGQGEVYEQFF.

The rearrangement uses TRBV30 and TRBJ2-7; D call uncertain. CDR1 is GTSNPN, CDR2 SVGIG, per germline (reference sequence). V lost 3 bases, J lost 4 bases, and 22 bases lay in between. There are 16 residues in the CDR3. CDR3 sequence: CAWSPLKLRLLYEQYF. CDR3 nucleotides: TGTGCCTGGAGCCCATTGAAACTCCGACTCCTTTACGAGCAGTACTTC.

The rearrangement uses TRBV29-1 and TRBJ2-2, with 12 bases aligning to TRBD1. Germline assignment: CDR1 SQVTM and CDR2 ANQGSEA. The CDR3 spans 17 residues. V shed 7 bases and J 4 bases; nucleotides not matched to a gene: 13. CDR3 in amino acids: CSAGTGTGGPPTGELFF. Written as DNA, the CDR3 is TGCAGCGCGGGGACCGGGACAGGGGGCCCCCCCACCGGGGAGCTGTTTTTT.

In the case of this clone: The germline gene is not matched at one end of the junction; a read error may be the cause. The chain carries TRBV9 and TRBJ1-2, with unresolved D. In germline, CDR1 is SGDLS, CDR2 YYNGEE. CDR3 length equals 14 residues. The CDR3 coding sequence is TGTGCCAGCACCCCCCAACTTGATAACTACGGCTACACCTTC. Translation: CASTPQLDNYGYTF.